In this sample, the clone carrying this TCR beta chain turned up many times. These data belong to a study of regulatory T cells in long-lasting Graves disease. Construction of TCR beta libraries relied on iRepertoire HTBI primers and on Arm-PCR targeting CDR3 regions. TCRdb ran MiXCR on the multiplex PCR reads and lists one entry per CDR3 protein. Of about 500,000 distinct CDR3 sequences in the sample, around 13% were seen once. CDR1 and CDR2 from the germline V gene are LGHDT and YNNKEL (reference sequence). The junction had 6 bases not matched to a gene; V was cut back by 0 bases and J by 10 bases. The CDR3 extends over 14 amino acids. Regarding time point: newly diagnosed GD, antithyroid drugs for less than 3 months. From RNA extracted from PBMCs, the TCR library was made. The same sample was also used in a study of T cells in Graves' hyperthyroidism and ophthalmopathy.

Sequencing used peripheral blood mononuclear cells (PBMCs), obtained at new diagnosis, from a patient treated with antithyroid drugs. This sequence joins TRBV3-1 and TRBJ1-1; 9 bases are a match to TRBD1. This clonotype was obtained from a woman aged 25 to 45 with Graves disease. CDR3 DNA sequence: TGTGCCAGCAGCCAAGATTACAGGGGGCGATCAGCTTTCTTT. This gives the protein CASSQDYRGRSAFF.